This TCR beta chain was obtained from a study of T cells after yellow fever vaccination. This clonotype was recorded many times. The germline gives CDR1 SGHTA, CDR2 FQGNSA. This CDR3 has 16 residues. Trimming took off 3 bases at V and 0 bases at J, with 12 bases between the two ends. TCRdb redid the calling of the 5' RACE reads with MiXCR, one entry per CDR3 protein. Among some 260,000 distinct CDR3 sequences, around 5.3% were seen once, and the ten largest hold roughly 3.3%. The origin of this receptor is a man aged 18 to 35 who received the YFV17D yellow fever vaccine. The chain couples TRBV7-2 to TRBJ1-3; D is ambiguous. Sequencing used CD4+ T cells sorted from PBMCs, obtained on the day of the yellow fever booster vaccination. The CDR3 protein is CASSLVLGPSGNTIYF. The CDR3, as DNA: TGTGCCAGCAGCTTGGTGCTCGGACCCTCTGGAAACACCATATATTTT.